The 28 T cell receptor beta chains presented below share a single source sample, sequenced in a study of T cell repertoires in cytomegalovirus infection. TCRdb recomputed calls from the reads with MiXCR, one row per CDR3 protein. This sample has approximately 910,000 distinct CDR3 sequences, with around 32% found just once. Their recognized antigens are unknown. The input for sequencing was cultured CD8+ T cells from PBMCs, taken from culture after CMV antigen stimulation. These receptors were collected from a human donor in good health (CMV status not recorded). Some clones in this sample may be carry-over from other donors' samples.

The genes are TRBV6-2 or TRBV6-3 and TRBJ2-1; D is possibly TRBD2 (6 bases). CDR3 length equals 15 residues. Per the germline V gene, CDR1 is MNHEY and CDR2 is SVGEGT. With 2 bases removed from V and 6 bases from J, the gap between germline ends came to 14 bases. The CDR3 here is CASSYGVGAGNEQFF. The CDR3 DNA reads TGTGCCAGCAGTTACGGGGTTGGAGCGGGCAATGAGCAGTTCTTC.

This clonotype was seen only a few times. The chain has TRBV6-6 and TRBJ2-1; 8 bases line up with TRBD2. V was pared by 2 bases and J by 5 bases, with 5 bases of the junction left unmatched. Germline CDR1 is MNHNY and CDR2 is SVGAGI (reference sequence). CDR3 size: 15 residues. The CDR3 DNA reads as TGTGCCAGCAGTTACCGGGGGGGGGCCAACAATGAGCAGTTCTTC. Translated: CASSYRGGANNEQFF.

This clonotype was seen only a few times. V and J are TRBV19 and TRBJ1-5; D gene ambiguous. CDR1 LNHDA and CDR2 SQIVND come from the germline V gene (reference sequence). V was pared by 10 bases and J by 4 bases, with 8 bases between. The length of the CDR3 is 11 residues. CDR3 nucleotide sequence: TGTGCCACCTCGGTTAATCAGCCCCAGCATTTT. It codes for CATSVNQPQHF.

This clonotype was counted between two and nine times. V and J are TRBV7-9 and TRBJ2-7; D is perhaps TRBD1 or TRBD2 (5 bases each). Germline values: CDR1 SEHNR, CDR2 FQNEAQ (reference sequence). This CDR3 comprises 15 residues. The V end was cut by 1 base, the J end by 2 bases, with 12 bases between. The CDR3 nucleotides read TGTGCCAGCAGCTTAGTCCCGGGGCGTACCTACGAGCAGTACTTC. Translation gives CASSLVPGRTYEQYF.

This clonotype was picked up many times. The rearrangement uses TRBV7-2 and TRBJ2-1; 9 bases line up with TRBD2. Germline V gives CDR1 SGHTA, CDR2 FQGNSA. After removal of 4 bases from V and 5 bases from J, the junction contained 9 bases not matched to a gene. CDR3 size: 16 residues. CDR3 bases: TGTGCCAGCAGCTATGTAGCGGGGGCCCTGGACAATGAGCAGTTCTTC. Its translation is CASSYVAGALDNEQFF.

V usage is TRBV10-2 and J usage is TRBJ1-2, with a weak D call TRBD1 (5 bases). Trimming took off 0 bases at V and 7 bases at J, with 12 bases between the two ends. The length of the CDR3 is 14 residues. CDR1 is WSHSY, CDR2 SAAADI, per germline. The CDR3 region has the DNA TGCGCCAGCAGTGAGTCCGGGGGGGAGCTTGGCTACACCTTC. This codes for CASSESGGELGYTF.

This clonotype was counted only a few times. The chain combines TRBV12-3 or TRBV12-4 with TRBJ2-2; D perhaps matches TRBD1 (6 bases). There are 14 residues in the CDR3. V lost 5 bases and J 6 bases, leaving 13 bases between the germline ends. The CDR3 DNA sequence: TGTGCCAGCAGTATACAGGGTATAGCCGGGGAGCTGTTTTTT. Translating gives CASSIQGIAGELFF.

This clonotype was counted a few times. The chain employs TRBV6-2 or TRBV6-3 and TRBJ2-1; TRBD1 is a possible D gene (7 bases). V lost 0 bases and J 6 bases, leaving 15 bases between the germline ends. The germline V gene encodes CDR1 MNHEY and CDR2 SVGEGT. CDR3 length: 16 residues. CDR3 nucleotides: TGTGCCAGCAGTTACTCGGAGGGGGCCCTCCCCAATGAGCAGTTCTTC. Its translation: CASSYSEGALPNEQFF.

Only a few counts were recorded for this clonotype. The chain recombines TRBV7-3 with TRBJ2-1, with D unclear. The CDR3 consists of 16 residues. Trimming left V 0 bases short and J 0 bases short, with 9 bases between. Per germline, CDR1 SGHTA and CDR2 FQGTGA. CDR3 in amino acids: CASSLTVSRSYNEQFF. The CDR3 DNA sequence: TGTGCCAGCAGCTTAACGGTCAGTCGCTCCTACAATGAGCAGTTCTTC.

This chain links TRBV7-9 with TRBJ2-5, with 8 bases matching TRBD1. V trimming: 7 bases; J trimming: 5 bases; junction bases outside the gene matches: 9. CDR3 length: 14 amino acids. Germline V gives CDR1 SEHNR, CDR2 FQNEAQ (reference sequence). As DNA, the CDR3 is TGTGCCAGCATTTTAGGACAGGGATGGGAGACCCAGTACTTC. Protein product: CASILGQGWETQYF.

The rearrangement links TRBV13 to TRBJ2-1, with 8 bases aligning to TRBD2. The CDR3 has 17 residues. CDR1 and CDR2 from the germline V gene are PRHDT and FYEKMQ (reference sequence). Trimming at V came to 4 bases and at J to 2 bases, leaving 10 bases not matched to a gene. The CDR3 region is CASSYTHSGAAYNEQFF. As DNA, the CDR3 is TGTGCCAGCAGCTATACCCATAGCGGGGCTGCCTACAATGAGCAGTTCTTC.

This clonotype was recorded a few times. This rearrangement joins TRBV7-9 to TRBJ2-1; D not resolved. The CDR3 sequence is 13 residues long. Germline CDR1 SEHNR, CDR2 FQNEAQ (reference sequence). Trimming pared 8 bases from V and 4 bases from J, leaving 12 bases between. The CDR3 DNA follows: TGTGCCAGCGATAGCCCCAGTTACAATGAGCAGTTCTTC. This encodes CASDSPSYNEQFF.

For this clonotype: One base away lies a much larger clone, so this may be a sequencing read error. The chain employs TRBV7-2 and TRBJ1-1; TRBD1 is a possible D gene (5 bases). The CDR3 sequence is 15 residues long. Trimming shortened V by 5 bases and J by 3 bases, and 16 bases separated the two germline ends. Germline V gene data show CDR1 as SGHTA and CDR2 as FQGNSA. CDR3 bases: TGTGCCAGCAGCCACGACCCGGACATGTACACTGAAGCTTTCTTT. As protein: CASSHDPDMYTEAFF. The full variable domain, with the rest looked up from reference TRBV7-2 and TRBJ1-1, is GAGVSQSPSNKVTEKGKDVELRCDPISGHTALYWYRQSLGQGLEFLIYFQGNSAPDKSGLPSDRFSAERTGGSVSTLTIQRTQQEDSAVYLCASSHDPDMYTEAFFGQGTRLTVV.

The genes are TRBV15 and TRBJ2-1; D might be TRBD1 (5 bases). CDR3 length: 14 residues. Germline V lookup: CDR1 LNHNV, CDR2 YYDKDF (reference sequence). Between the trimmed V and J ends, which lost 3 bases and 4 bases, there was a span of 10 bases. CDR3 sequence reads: CATSRPGQYNEQFF. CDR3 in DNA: TGTGCCACCAGCAGGCCCGGACAATACAATGAGCAGTTCTTC. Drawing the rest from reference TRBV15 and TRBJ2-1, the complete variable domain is DAMVIQNPRYQVTQFGKPVTLSCSQTLNHNVMYWYQQKSSQAPKLLFHYYDKDFNNEADTPDNFQSRRPNTSFCFLDIRSPGLGDTAMYLCATSRPGQYNEQFFGPGTRLTVL.

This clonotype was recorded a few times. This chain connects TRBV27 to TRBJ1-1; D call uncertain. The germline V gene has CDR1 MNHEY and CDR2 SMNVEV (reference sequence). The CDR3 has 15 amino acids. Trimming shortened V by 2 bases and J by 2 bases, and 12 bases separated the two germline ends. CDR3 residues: CASSLVWGGNTEAFF. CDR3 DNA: TGTGCCAGCAGTTTAGTCTGGGGAGGAAACACTGAAGCTTTCTTT.

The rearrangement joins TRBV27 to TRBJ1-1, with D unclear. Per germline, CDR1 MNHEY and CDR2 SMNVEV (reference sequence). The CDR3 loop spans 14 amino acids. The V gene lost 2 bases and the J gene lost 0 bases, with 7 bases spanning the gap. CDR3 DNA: TGTGCCAGCAGTTTAAGGTGGTTGAACACTGAAGCTTTCTTT. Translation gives CASSLRWLNTEAFF.

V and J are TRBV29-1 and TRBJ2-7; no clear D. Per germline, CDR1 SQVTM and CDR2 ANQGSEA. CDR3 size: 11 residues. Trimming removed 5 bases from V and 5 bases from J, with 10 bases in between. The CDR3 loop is CSVSRQNEQYF. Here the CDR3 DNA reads TGCAGCGTTAGTCGGCAGAACGAGCAGTACTTC.

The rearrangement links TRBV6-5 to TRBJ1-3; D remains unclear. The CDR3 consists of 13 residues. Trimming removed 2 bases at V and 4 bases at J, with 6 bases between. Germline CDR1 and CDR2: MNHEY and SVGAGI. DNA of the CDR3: TGTGCCAGCAGTTACGTCGAGGGAAACACCATATATTTT. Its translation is CASSYVEGNTIYF.

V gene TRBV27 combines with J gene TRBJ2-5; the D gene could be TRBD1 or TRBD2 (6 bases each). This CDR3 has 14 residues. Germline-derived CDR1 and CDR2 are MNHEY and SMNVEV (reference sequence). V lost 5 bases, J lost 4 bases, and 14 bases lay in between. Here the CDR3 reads CASSRTPGAETQYF. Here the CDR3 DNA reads TGTGCCAGCAGTCGGACCCCGGGGGCAGAGACCCAGTACTTC.

The DNA of the CDR3 is TGCAGTGCTAACAGGGGGGTTGACTATGGCTACACCTTC. Translating it yields CSANRGVDYGYTF. The genes are TRBV20-1 and TRBJ1-2; TRBD1 agrees at 8 bases. Per the germline V gene, CDR1 is DFQATT and CDR2 is SNEGSKA (reference sequence). This CDR3 spans 13 amino acids. The J segment lost 3 bases and the V segment lost 4 bases, leaving 4 bases of the junction unmatched.

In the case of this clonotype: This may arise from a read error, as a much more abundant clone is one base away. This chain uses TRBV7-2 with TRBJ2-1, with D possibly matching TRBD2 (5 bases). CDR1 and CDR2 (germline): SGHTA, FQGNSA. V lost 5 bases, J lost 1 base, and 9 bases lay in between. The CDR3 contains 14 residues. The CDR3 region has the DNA TGTACCAGCAGCCGGCCGGGGTCCTACAATGAGCAGTTCTTC. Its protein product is CTSSRPGSYNEQFF.

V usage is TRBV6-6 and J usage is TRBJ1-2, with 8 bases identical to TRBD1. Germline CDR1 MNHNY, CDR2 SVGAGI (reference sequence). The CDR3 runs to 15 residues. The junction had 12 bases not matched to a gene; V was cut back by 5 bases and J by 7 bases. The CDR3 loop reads CASSPDRGEGGGYTF. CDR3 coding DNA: TGTGCCAGCAGTCCTGACAGGGGTGAAGGGGGTGGCTACACCTTC.

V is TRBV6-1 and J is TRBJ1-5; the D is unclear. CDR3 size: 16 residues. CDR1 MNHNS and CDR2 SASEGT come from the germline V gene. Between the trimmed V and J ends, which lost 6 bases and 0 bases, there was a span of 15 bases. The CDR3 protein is CASSQSSYVSNQPQHF. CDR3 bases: TGTGCCAGCAGCCAGTCATCATACGTTAGCAATCAGCCCCAGCATTTT.

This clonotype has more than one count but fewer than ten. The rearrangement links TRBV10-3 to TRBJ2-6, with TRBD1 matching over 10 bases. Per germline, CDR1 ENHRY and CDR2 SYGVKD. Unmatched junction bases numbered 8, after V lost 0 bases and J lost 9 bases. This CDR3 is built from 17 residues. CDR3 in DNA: TGTGCCATCAGTGAGTCGGGGACAGGGGAAGTGTACAACGTCCTGACTTTC. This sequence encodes CAISESGTGEVYNVLTF.

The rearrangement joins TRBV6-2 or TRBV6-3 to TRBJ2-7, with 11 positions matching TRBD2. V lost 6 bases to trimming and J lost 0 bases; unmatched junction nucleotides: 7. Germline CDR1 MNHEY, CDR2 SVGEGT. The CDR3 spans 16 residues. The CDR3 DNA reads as TGTGCCAGCAGGGATGCTAGCGGGGGGAGCTCCTACGAGCAGTACGTC. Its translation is CASRDASGGSSYEQYV.

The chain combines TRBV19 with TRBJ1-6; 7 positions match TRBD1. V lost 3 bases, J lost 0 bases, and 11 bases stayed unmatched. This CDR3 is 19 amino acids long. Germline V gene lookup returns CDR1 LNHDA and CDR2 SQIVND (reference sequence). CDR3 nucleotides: TGTGCCAGTAGTATGGCTGGGACAGTTCTAAGCTCCTATAATTCACCCCTCCACTTT. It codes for CASSMAGTVLSSYNSPLHF.

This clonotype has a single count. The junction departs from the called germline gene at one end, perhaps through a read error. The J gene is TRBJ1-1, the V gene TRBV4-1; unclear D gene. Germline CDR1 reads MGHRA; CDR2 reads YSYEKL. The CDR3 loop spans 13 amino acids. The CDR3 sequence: CANSEPWGTEAFF. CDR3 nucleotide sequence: TGCGCCAACAGCGAACCGTGGGGCACTGAAGCTTTCTTT.

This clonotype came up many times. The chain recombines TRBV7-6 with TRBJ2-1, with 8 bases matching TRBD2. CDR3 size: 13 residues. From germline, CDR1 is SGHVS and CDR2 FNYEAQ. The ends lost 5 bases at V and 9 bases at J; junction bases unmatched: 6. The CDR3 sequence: CASSAAGGPEQFF. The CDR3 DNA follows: TGTGCCAGCAGCGCCGCGGGGGGACCTGAGCAGTTCTTC.